The sequence of this T cell receptor (beta chain) was determined in a study of response to subunit inactivated influenza vaccine. This clonotype occurred a few times. Its antigen is currently unknown. General study points: The study's authors posited that every seasonal influenza vaccination enlists few new T cells.

From the RT-PCR reads, TCRdb called clonotypes with MiXCR, one entry per CDR3 protein. The sample carries 500,000 to 600,000 distinct CDR3 sequences, 14% recorded once. V shed 5 bases and J 6 bases; nucleotides not matched to a gene: 17. This CDR3 has 18 residues. CDR1 SGHTA and CDR2 FQGTGA come from the germline V gene. The sequencing used PBMCs from blood, collected 11 to 12 days after vaccination. This chain uses TRBV7-3 with TRBJ2-1; 9 bases are shared with TRBD2. The clonotype originates from a man in his forties or fifties who received an inactivated influenza vaccine. CDR3 bases: TGTGCCAGCAGCCAAACCCCCCGATCTAGCGGGGTTAGCAATGAGCAGTTCTTC. Amino acid sequence: CASSQTPRSSGVSNEQFF.